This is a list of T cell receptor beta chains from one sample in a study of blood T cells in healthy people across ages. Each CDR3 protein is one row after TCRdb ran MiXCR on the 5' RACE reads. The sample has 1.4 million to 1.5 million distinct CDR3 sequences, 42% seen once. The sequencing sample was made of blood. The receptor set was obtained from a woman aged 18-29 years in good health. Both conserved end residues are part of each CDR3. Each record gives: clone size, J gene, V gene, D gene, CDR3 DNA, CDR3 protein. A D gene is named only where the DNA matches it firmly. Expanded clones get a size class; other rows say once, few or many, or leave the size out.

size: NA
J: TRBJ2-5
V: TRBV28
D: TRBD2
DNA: TGTGCCAGCAGTCCCGATCATGCGGGGGGGATAGAGACCCAGTACTTC
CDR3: CASSPDHAGGIETQYF

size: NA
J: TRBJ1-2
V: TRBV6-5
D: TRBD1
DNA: TGTGCCAGCAGTTACCGGGACAGGGGGCATGGCTATGGCTACACCTTC
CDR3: CASSYRDRGHGYGYTF

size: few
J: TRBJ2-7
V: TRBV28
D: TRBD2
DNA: TGTGCCAGCACGCCTAGCGGGTCTTTCTACGAGCAGTACTTC
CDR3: CASTPSGSFYEQYF

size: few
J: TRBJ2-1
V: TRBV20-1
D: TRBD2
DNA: TGCAGTGAAACCCGCGGGGGTTACAATGAGCAGTTCTTC
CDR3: CSETRGGYNEQFF

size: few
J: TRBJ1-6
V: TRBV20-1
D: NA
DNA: TGCAGTGCGCCTACTGATACGAGATCACCCCTCCACTTT
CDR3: CSAPTDTRSPLHF

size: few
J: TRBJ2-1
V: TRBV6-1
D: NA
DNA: TGTGCCAGCAGTGAAGCCCCTGCCGGGTACAATGAGCAGTTCTTC
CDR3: CASSEAPAGYNEQFF

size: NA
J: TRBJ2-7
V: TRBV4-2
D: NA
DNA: TGTGCCAGCAGCCAAGACGGTTCGGGGGCAACCTACGAGCAGTACTTC
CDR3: CASSQDGSGATYEQYF

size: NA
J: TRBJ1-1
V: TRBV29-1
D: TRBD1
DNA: TGCAGCGTTGAAGGCCAATCACAGGGGGTGACTGAAGCTTTCTTT
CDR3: CSVEGQSQGVTEAFF

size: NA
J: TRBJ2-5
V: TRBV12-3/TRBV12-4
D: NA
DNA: TGTGCCAGCAGTTTCAGGGGGGATGGAGAGACCCAGTACTTC
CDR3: CASSFRGDGETQYF

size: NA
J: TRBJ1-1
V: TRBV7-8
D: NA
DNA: TGTGCCAGCAGCTTAGCCCGGAACGAAGCTTTCTTT
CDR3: CASSLARNEAFF

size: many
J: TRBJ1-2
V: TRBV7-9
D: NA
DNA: TGTGCCAGCAGCTTAGTGGGCGGGGCCTCTAACTATGGCTACACCTTC
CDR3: CASSLVGGASNYGYTF

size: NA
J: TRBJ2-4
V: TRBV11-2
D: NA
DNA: TGTGCCAGCAGCTTAGAGGGGAGGACGGGAGCTGAGCAGTACTTC
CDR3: CASSLEGRTGAEQYF

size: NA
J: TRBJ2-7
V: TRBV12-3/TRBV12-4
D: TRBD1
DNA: TGTGCCAGCAGTTTGGGACAGGGAAGGCCCGAGCAGTACTTC
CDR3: CASSLGQGRPEQYF

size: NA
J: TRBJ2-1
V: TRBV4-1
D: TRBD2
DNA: TGCGCCAGCAGCCCCAAACTAGCGGGGGGCGTGAGCTCCTACAATGAGCAGTTCTTC
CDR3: CASSPKLAGGVSSYNEQFF

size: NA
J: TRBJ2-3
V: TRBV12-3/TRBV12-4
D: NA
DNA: TGTGCCAGCAGTTTTTTATCGAGGATCGGCGGGACCACAGATACGCAGTATTTT
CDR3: CASSFLSRIGGTTDTQYF

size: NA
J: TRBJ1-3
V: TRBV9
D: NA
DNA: TGTGCCAGCGCGACTGGAAACACCATATATTTT
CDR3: CASATGNTIYF

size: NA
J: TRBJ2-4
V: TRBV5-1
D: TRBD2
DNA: TGCGCCAGCAGCTTGGTTGGTAGCGGGCACAAAAACATTCAGTACTTC
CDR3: CASSLVGSGHKNIQYF

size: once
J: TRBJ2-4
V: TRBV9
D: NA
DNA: TGTGCCAGCAGCGTTACTCCGGACCATACGGGGGAGCAGTACTTC
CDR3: CASSVTPDHTGEQYF

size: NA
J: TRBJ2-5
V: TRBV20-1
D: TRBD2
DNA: TGCAGTGCTAGAGACGGGACTAGCGGGGGAGAGACCCAGTACTTC
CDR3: CSARDGTSGGETQYF

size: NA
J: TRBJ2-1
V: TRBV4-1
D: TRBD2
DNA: TGCGCCAGCAGCCAAGAACGGTGGGGAATTAGCGGGCTATCCTACAATGAGCAGTTCTTC
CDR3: CASSQERWGISGLSYNEQFF

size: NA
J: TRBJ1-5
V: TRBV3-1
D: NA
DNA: TGTGCCAGCAGCCAAGGCTGGGATCAGCCCCAGCATTTT
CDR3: CASSQGWDQPQHF

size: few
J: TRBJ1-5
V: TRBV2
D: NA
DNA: TGTGCCAGCAGTGAAGCGATTAGCAATCAGCCCCAGCATTTT
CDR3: CASSEAISNQPQHF

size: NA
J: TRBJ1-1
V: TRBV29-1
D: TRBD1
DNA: TGCAGCGTTTCGGGACAGAGGAACACTGAAGCTTTCTTT
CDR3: CSVSGQRNTEAFF

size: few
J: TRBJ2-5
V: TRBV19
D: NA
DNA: TGTGCCAGTAGTATGGGCGCAGGACTCCAAATACAGGAGACCCAGTACTTC
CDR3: CASSMGAGLQIQETQYF

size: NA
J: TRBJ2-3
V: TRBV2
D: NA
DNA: TGTGCCAGCAGACTGGCAGGGGTTACCACAGATACGCAGTATTTT
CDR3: CASRLAGVTTDTQYF

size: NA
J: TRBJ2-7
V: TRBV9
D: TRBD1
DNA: TGTGCCAGCAGCGTTGGGACAGGGCTTCGGGAGCAGTACTTC
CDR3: CASSVGTGLREQYF

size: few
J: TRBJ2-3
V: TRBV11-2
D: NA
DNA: TGTGCCAGCAGCTTAGGACAGAAGACAGATACGCAGTATTTT
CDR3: CASSLGQKTDTQYF

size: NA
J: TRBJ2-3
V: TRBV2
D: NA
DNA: TGTGCCAGCAGTGATGCGGGCCGACCGCACACAGATACGCAGTATTTT
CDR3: CASSDAGRPHTDTQYF

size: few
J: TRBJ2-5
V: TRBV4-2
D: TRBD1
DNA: TGTGCCAGCAGCCCCCGATACGGGGGGACAGGGTTTGAGACCCAGTACTTC
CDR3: CASSPRYGGTGFETQYF

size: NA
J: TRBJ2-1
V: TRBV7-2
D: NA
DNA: TGTGCCAGCAGCTCCCGACCCATCGATGAGCAGTTCTTC
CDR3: CASSSRPIDEQFF

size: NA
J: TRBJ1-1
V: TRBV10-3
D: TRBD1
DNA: TGTGCCATCAGTTACAGGGGGAAGGACACTGAAGCTTTCTTT
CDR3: CAISYRGKDTEAFF

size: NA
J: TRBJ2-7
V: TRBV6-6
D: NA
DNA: TGTGCCAGCCACAGTTCCTACGAGCAGTACTTC
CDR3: CASHSSYEQYF

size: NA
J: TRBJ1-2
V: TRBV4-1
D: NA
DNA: TGCGCCAGCAGCCAAGATTTCTCGGGACCCTTGGACTACTACACCTTC
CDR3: CASSQDFSGPLDYYTF

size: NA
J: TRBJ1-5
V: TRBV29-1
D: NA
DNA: TGCAGCGTTGATTGGGGGCCGGGTCAGCCCCAGCATTTT
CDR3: CSVDWGPGQPQHF

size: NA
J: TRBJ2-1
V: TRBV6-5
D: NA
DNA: TGTGCCAGCAGCTCCGGAGATGGTGAGCAGTTCTTC
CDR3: CASSSGDGEQFF

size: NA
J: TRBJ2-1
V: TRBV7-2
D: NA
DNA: TGTGCCAGCACCTTCGCGAGGGCCGGCTACAATGAGCAGTTCTTC
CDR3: CASTFARAGYNEQFF

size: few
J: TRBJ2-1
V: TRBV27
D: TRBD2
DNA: TGTGCCAGCAGCTATAGGACTAGCGGGGAGCAGTTCTTC
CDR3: CASSYRTSGEQFF

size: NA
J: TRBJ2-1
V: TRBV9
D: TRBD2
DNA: TGTGCCAGCAGACTAGCGGGAGGCGAGCAGTTCTTC
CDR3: CASRLAGGEQFF

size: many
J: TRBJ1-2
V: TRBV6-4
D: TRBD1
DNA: TGTGCCAGCAGTGAACAGGGGTCTGGCTACACCTTC
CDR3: CASSEQGSGYTF